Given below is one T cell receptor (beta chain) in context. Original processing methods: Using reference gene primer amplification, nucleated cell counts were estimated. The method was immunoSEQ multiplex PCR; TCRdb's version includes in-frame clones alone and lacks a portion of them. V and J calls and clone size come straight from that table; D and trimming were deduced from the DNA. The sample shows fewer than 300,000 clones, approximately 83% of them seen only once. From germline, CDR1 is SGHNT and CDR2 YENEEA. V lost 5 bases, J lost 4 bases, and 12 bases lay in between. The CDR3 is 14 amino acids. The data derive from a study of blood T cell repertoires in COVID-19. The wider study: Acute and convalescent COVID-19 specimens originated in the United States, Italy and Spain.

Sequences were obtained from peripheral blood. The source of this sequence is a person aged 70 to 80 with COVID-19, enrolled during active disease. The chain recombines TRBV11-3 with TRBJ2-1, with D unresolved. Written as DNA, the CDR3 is TGTGCCAGCAGCCCGAGCCGAGGATACAATGAGCAGTTCTTC. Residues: CASSPSRGYNEQFF.